This TCR beta chain was sequenced during a study of follicular helper T cells after annual influenza vaccination. Trimming pared 5 bases from V and 6 bases from J, leaving 12 bases between. The length of the CDR3 is 13 residues. CDR1 and CDR2 (germline): PRHDT, FYEKMQ (reference sequence). Profiling relied on immunoSEQ multiplex PCR, and the TCRdb table lists in-frame clones only, not all of them. The sample yields about 2,100 clones, approximately 88% seen once. Time point specified: 2015-2016 season, 7 days after influenza vaccination. Specimen: CXCR5+ CD38- circulating T follicular helper cells from blood, collected 7 days after influenza vaccination. Subset indicated: circulating Tfh, non-naive CD4+CXCR5+PD-1+ (ICOS+CD38+ or ICOS-CD38-). The chain is built from TRBV13 and TRBJ2-3, with D possibly matching TRBD2 (6 bases). The TCR sequence derives from an adult who received the influenza vaccine. CDR3 in DNA: TGTGCCAGCAGCCCACCGGGGGTGGATACGCAGTATTTT. It codes for CASSPPGVDTQYF. The full variable domain, rest sourced from reference TRBV13 and TRBJ2-3, is AAGVIQSPRHLIKEKRETATLKCYPIPRHDTVYWYQQGPGQDPQFLISFYEKMQSDKGSIPDRFSAQQFSDYHSELNMSSLELGDSALYFCASSPPGVDTQYFGPGTRLTVL.